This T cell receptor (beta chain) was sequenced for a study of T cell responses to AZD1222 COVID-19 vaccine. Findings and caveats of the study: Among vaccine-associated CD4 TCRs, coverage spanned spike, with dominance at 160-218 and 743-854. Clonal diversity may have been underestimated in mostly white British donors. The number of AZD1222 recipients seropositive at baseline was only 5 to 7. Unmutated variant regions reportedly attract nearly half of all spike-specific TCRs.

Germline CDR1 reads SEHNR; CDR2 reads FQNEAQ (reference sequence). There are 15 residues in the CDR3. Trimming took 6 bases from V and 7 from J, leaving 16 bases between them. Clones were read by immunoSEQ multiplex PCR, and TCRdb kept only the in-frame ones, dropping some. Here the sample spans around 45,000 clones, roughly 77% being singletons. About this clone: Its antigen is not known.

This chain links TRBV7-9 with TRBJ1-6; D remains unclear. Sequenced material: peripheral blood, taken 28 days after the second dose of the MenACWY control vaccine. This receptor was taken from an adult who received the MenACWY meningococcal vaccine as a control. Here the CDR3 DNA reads TGTGCCAGCAGGAAGAGGACCTCCGAGAATTCACCCCTCCACTTT. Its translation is CASRKRTSENSPLHF.